Sequencing of this TCR beta chain was carried out in a study of cytomegalovirus exposure and HLA in healthy donors. General study results and limits: Specificity of a few CMV-associated chains for CMV antigens was verified in vitro. What a later analysis reportedly showed was that an Asian-associated ancestry cluster had fewer N-insertions than the approximately 700-donor mean. Investigators reported 150 to 200 TCR beta chains as tied to cytomegalovirus.

The CDR3 loop spans 15 amino acids. Trimming removed 0 bases from V and 3 bases from J, with 12 bases in between. Germline V gene sequence: CDR1 SGHRS, CDR2 YFSETQ. About this clone: The antigen remains unidentified.

The PCR was carried out with 60 Vbeta primers and 13 Jbeta primers. TCRdb's table, derived via immunoSEQ multiplex PCR, lists solely in-frame clones and lacks some. The sample has 100,000 to 150,000 clones. The genes are TRBV5-1 and TRBJ1-2; D is uncertain. This TCR derives from a man aged 18 to 35 in good health and CMV-seronegative. The sequencing input was PBMCs. In nucleotides, the CDR3 is TGCGCCAGCAGCTTGGCCCACCCCCGGGACTATGGCTACACCTTC. As protein: CASSLAHPRDYGYTF.